This T cell receptor beta chain is drawn from a study of shared clonotypes between healthy human individuals. Turning to the study itself: CD4 naive cells filled three plates per donor, CD4 memory three, CD8 naive two and CD8 memory one.

Terminally differentiated effector memory CD45RA+ cells were excluded from the naive CD8 cells, which were CD45RO-negative and positively selected for CCR7. The study drew its donors from healthy HIV-negative adults without recent acute infections or vaccinations. Per the germline V gene, CDR1 is LNHDA and CDR2 is SQIVND (reference sequence). There are 13 residues in the CDR3. Trimming left V 1 base short and J 4 bases short, with 7 bases between. This clone is a singleton in its sample. Sequencing was performed with immunoSEQ multiplex PCR; in TCRdb, only in-frame clones are kept and a portion is missing. The sample yields about 580,000 clones, more than 95% seen once.

Sequenced input: naive CD8+ T cells sorted from blood. This sequence joins TRBV19 and TRBJ1-1; no firm D call. The origin of this receptor is a man aged 25 to 40 in good health. The CDR3 sequence is CASSIALSTEAFF. CDR3 in DNA: TGTGCCAGTAGTATAGCACTTTCCACTGAAGCTTTCTTT.